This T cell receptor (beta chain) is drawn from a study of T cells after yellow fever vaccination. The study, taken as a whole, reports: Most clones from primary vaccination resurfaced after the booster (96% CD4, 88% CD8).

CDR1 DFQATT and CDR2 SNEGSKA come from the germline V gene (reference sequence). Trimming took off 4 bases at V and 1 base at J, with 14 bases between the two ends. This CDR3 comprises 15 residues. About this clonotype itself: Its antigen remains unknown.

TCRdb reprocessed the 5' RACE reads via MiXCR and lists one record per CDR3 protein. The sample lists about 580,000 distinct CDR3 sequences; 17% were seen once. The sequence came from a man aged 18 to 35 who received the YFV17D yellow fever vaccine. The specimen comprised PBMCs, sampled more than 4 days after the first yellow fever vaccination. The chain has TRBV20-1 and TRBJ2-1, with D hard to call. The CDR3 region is CSAKVSPLSYNEQFF. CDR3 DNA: TGCAGTGCTAAGGTTAGCCCTTTATCCTACAATGAGCAGTTCTTC.